A single sample is the source of the 9 T cell receptor beta chains below, sequenced in a study of blood T cell repertoires in COVID-19. Libraries were prepared by immunoSEQ multiplex PCR; TCRdb keeps only in-frame clonotypes and omits some of them. This table has about 110,000 clones, 75% to 85% appearing once. The sequencing sample was made of peripheral blood. These TCRs come from a woman between 65 and 79 years old with acute or convalescent COVID-19.

This clone showed up just a few times. This sequence joins TRBV5-1 and TRBJ2-7; the match to TRBD1 covers 9 bases. The CDR3 is 15 amino acids. J gave up 5 bases and V 0 bases, and 6 bases lay outside the gene matches. Germline assignment: CDR1 SGHRS and CDR2 YFSETQ. As DNA, the CDR3 is TGCGCCAGCAGCTTGGGGGGACAGGGACGCCACGAGCAGTACTTC. As protein: CASSLGGQGRHEQYF.

The gene calls are TRBV5-1 and TRBJ1-1; possibly TRBD1 for D (6 bases). Germline values: CDR1 SGHRS, CDR2 YFSETQ. This CDR3 has 13 residues. With 4 bases removed from V and 7 bases from J, the gap between germline ends came to 14 bases. The CDR3 region is CASSPDQGREAFF. The CDR3 region has the DNA TGCGCCAGCAGCCCAGACCAGGGGCGTGAAGCTTTCTTT.

The gene calls are TRBV29-1 and TRBJ1-4; D may be TRBD1 (5 bases). CDR1 is SQVTM and CDR2 is ANQGSEA in the germline V gene. The V end was cut by 4 bases, the J end by 8 bases, with 14 bases between. The CDR3 has 13 amino acids. The CDR3 region is CSVVSGEGEKLFF. DNA of the CDR3: TGCAGCGTTGTCAGCGGGGAGGGGGAAAAACTGTTTTTT.

The chain joins TRBV7-2 to TRBJ2-7, with TRBD2 as a possible D gene (6 bases). Germline assignment: CDR1 SGHTA and CDR2 FQGNSA. The CDR3 sequence is 15 residues long. V was trimmed by 2 bases and J by 1 base, leaving 12 bases between them. The CDR3 reads CASSLSEGPSYEQYF. CDR3 coding DNA: TGTGCCAGCAGCTTATCGGAGGGACCTTCCTACGAGCAGTACTTC.

The genes are TRBV5-1 and TRBJ2-1; 11 nucleotides align to TRBD2. V was pared by 1 base and J by 1 base, with 4 bases of the junction left unmatched. The CDR3 contains 17 residues. Germline CDR1 SGHRS, CDR2 YFSETQ. The CDR3 spells CASSLRLAGGSYNEQFF. CDR3 DNA sequence: TGCGCCAGCAGCTTGAGATTAGCGGGAGGGTCCTACAATGAGCAGTTCTTC.

Only one count was recorded for this clone. V gene TRBV6-5 combines with J gene TRBJ2-1; D is ambiguous. V gave up 6 bases and J gave up 8 bases, with 17 bases separating them. This CDR3 spans 14 amino acids. Germline values: CDR1 MNHEY, CDR2 SVGAGI. The CDR3 bases are TGTGCCAGCAGCCGCGAAGGAGTCGATGATGAGCAGTTCTTC. Translated: CASSREGVDDEQFF.

The count of this clone is one. The chain couples TRBV7-9 to TRBJ2-5, with 9 bases lining up with TRBD1. V shed 5 bases and J 2 bases; nucleotides not matched to a gene: 9. The CDR3 is made up of 16 amino acids. Germline-derived CDR1 and CDR2 are SEHNR and FQNEAQ (reference sequence). The CDR3 here is CASSTEGTGPQETQYF. The CDR3 DNA reads as TGTGCCAGCAGCACGGAGGGGACAGGGCCACAAGAGACCCAGTACTTC.

V usage is TRBV19 and J usage is TRBJ1-6; 7 bases agree with TRBD1. With V trimmed by 3 bases and J by 10 bases, 3 bases remained unmatched. The CDR3 has 13 residues. CDR1 is LNHDA and CDR2 is SQIVND in the germline V gene (reference sequence). Here the CDR3 DNA reads TGTGCCAGTAGTATCGACAGGGTCTCACCCCTCCACTTT. Encoded protein: CASSIDRVSPLHF.

The rearrangement uses TRBV11-2 and TRBJ2-7, with 7 bases aligning to TRBD1. The CDR3 has 13 residues. The V segment lost 5 bases and the J segment 4 bases; nucleotides outside the gene matches: 5. Germline V gene lookup returns CDR1 SGHAT and CDR2 FQNNGV. The CDR3: CASSPRDRYEQYF. The CDR3, as DNA: TGTGCCAGCAGCCCCCGGGACAGATACGAGCAGTACTTC.